The 18 T cell receptor beta chains presented below share a single source sample, sequenced in a study of early T cells in non-severe SARS-CoV-2 infection. Each CDR3 protein is one row after TCRdb ran MiXCR on the 5' RACE reads. The sample has around 50,000 distinct CDR3 sequences; around 10% are singletons. Specimen: whole blood. These TCRs come from an adult who was a healthcare worker with PCR-confirmed SARS-CoV-2 infection or an uninfected control (not recorded which).

This clonotype was observed many times. The chain is built from TRBV7-9 and TRBJ2-3; tentatively, D is TRBD2 (6 bases). V was clipped by 1 base and J by 4 bases, with 9 bases between them. This CDR3 spans 14 amino acids. The germline V gene encodes CDR1 SEHNR and CDR2 FQNEAQ (reference sequence). The CDR3 coding sequence is TGTGCCAGCAGCTTAGAGGCGGGATCAGATACGCAGTATTTT. Its translation: CASSLEAGSDTQYF.

This clonotype showed up many times. A junction end diverges from the germline sequence, so it may reflect a read error. V usage is TRBV20-1 and J usage is TRBJ2-7; TRBD2 agrees at 15 bases. This CDR3 contains 16 residues. Germline CDR1 reads DFQATT; CDR2 reads SNEGSKA (reference sequence). Here the CDR3 DNA reads TGCAGTGCTACCCCACCTTCCGGGACTAGCGGGAGGAGTGGGAGCTTC. Translated, it gives CSATPPSGTSGRSGSF.

This clonotype was detected only a few times. The rearrangement joins TRBV14 to TRBJ1-1; the match to TRBD1 covers 10 bases. The V gene's germline CDR1 is SGHDN and CDR2 FVKESK. The CDR3 contains 17 residues. V trimming: 4 bases; J trimming: 1 base; junction bases outside the gene matches: 9. CDR3 residues: CASSLFQDRGANTEAFF. CDR3 in DNA: TGTGCCAGCAGCCTTTTTCAGGACAGGGGGGCGAACACTGAAGCTTTCTTT. The variable domain in full, completed from reference TRBV14 and TRBJ1-1, reads EAGVTQFPSHSVIEKGQTVTLRCDPISGHDNLYWYRRVMGKEIKFLLHFVKESKQDESGMPNNRFLAERTGGTYSTLKVQPAELEDSGVYFCASSLFQDRGANTEAFFGQGTRLTVV.

The V call is TRBV3-1, the J call TRBJ1-2; the D gene is possibly TRBD1 (5 bases). This CDR3 is 15 amino acids long. The germline V gene encodes CDR1 LGHDT and CDR2 YNNKEL (reference sequence). Deletions cut 3 bases from V and 2 bases from J, with 13 bases between. The CDR3 is CASSHPGTGNYGYTF. CDR3 bases: TGTGCCAGCAGCCACCCAGGAACAGGAAACTATGGCTACACCTTC.

This clonotype has ten or more counts. V is TRBV11-2 and J is TRBJ1-2; weak D call: TRBD1 (5 bases). Germline lookup yields CDR1 SGHAT and CDR2 FQNNGV. The V gene lost 4 bases and the J gene lost 3 bases, with 15 bases spanning the gap. This CDR3 comprises 15 residues. As DNA, the CDR3 is TGTGCCAGCAGCTCCTGGAGGGACGGATACTATGGCTACACCTTC. This codes for CASSSWRDGYYGYTF.

This clonotype was seen only a few times. The CDR3 region is CASSQSRGGGNIQYF. CDR3 bases: TGTGCCAGCAGCCAGTCGAGGGGGGGTGGAAACATTCAGTACTTC. The V and J genes are TRBV4-2 and TRBJ2-4; D may be TRBD2 (7 bases). Trimming pared 3 bases from V and 6 bases from J, leaving 15 bases between. CDR3 length equals 15 residues. The germline V gene encodes CDR1 LGHNA and CDR2 YNFKEQ.

This clonotype was counted many times. This sequence joins TRBV18 and TRBJ2-5; the D gene is possibly TRBD2 (6 bases). The V gene's germline CDR1 is KGHSH and CDR2 LQKENI. V was trimmed by 3 bases and J by 2 bases, leaving 7 bases between them. This CDR3 has 13 amino acids. The CDR3 DNA sequence: TGTGCCAGCTCACCGGGACTGCAAGAGACCCAGTACTTC. This translates into CASSPGLQETQYF.

This clonotype showed up just a few times. V usage is TRBV19 and J usage is TRBJ1-4, with D perhaps TRBD1 (6 bases). V was shortened by 5 bases and J by 3 bases, with 16 bases between the two germline ends. The germline CDR1 and CDR2 sequences are LNHDA and SQIVND (reference sequence). This CDR3 region has 16 residues. CDR3 in amino acids: CASSPLAGAANEKLFF. The CDR3 DNA is TGTGCCAGTAGTCCCCTTGCGGGGGCGGCTAATGAAAAACTGTTTTTT.

This chain links TRBV5-1 with TRBJ2-2; no firm D call. CDR1 SGHRS and CDR2 YFSETQ come from the germline V gene. The CDR3 has 15 amino acids. The V end was cut by 0 bases, the J end by 6 bases, with 12 bases between. The CDR3: CASSLVTSVAGELFF. As DNA, the CDR3 is TGCGCCAGCAGCTTGGTCACTTCAGTGGCCGGGGAGCTGTTTTTT.

This clonotype was counted a few times. This chain connects TRBV6-2 or TRBV6-3 to TRBJ2-5; D is unclear. V was cut by 4 bases and J by 3 bases, with 6 bases left in between. The CDR3 length is 12 residues. The germline CDR1 and CDR2 sequences are MNHEY and SVGEGT. The CDR3 nucleotides are TGTGCCAGCAGTTTAGTTGAAGAGACCCAGTACTTC. Residues: CASSLVEETQYF.

This clonotype was seen a few times. The rearrangement joins TRBV10-3 to TRBJ1-6; possible D gene TRBD1, 5 bases. The V and J ends lost 6 bases and 9 bases respectively, with 21 bases between them. Germline values: CDR1 ENHRY, CDR2 SYGVKD. The length of the CDR3 is 16 residues. This CDR3 reads CAISNAPAGVSSPLHF. CDR3 nucleotide sequence: TGTGCCATCAGCAACGCCCCCGCGGGGGTTAGTTCACCCCTCCACTTT.

This clonotype appeared a single time. The genes are TRBV27 and TRBJ1-6, with D hard to call. Germline V CDR1 and CDR2: MNHEY, SMNVEV (reference sequence). The CDR3 runs to 13 residues. Trimming took off 2 bases at V and 8 bases at J, with 7 bases between the two ends. Here the CDR3 DNA reads TGTGCCAGCAGTTTAAGTTCAGATTCACCCCTCCACTTT. It yields the protein CASSLSSDSPLHF.

This clonotype was recorded a few times. The rearrangement uses TRBV7-9 and TRBJ2-1; a possible D gene is TRBD2 (5 bases). Germline assignment: CDR1 SEHNR and CDR2 FQNEAQ (reference sequence). The CDR3 consists of 15 residues. Trimming shortened V by 2 bases and J by 8 bases, and 16 bases separated the two germline ends. The CDR3 region is CASSLSTGKRDEQFF. CDR3 DNA sequence: TGTGCCAGCAGCTTATCTACCGGGAAACGGGATGAGCAGTTCTTC.

This clonotype appeared a few times. This chain links TRBV18 with TRBJ1-5; tentatively, D is TRBD1 (6 bases). Germline CDR1 reads KGHSH; CDR2 reads LQKENI. Trimming left V 3 bases short and J 3 bases short, with 12 bases between. The CDR3 has 15 amino acids. The CDR3 region has the DNA TGTGCCAGCTCACCTACAGGGAACGCCAATCAGCCCCAGCATTTT. Amino acid sequence: CASSPTGNANQPQHF.

The chain recombines TRBV6-1 with TRBJ1-3; D uncertain. Germline CDR1 reads MNHNS; CDR2 reads SASEGT. The CDR3 sequence is 17 residues long. V was trimmed by 1 base and J by 2 bases, leaving 15 bases between them. DNA for the CDR3: TGTGCCAGCAGTGAAGTTTCTGTCAAATCTGCTGGAAACACCATATATTTT. Translated: CASSEVSVKSAGNTIYF.

This clonotype was seen at least ten times. The gene calls are TRBV11-2 and TRBJ2-7; D is ambiguous. CDR3 length: 13 residues. Trimming stripped 5 bases from V and 4 bases from J, with 12 bases between. Germline CDR1 is SGHAT and CDR2 is FQNNGV. As DNA, the CDR3 is TGTGCCAGCAGCCCAGACTCTTTTTACGAGCAGTACTTC. As protein: CASSPDSFYEQYF.

Many counts were recorded for this clonotype. The V gene is TRBV4-2, the J gene TRBJ2-7; TRBD1 aligns across 8 bases. Looked up from germline, CDR1 is LGHNA and CDR2 is YNFKEQ. The CDR3 contains 15 residues. V trimming: 2 bases; J trimming: 3 bases; junction bases outside the gene matches: 6. For the CDR3, the DNA is TGTGCCAGCAGCCAAATTGCAGGGGGCGGCTACGAGCAGTACTTC. It translates to CASSQIAGGGYEQYF.

This clonotype was observed at least ten times. V and J are TRBV6-1 and TRBJ1-1; 8 bases agree with TRBD1. CDR3 size: 13 residues. The germline CDR1 and CDR2 sequences are MNHNS and SASEGT. The trim removed 3 bases at V and 8 bases at J, leaving 5 bases unmatched. CDR3 amino acids: CASSEWTGLEAFF. The CDR3 region has the DNA TGTGCCAGCAGTGAGTGGACAGGGTTAGAAGCTTTCTTT.